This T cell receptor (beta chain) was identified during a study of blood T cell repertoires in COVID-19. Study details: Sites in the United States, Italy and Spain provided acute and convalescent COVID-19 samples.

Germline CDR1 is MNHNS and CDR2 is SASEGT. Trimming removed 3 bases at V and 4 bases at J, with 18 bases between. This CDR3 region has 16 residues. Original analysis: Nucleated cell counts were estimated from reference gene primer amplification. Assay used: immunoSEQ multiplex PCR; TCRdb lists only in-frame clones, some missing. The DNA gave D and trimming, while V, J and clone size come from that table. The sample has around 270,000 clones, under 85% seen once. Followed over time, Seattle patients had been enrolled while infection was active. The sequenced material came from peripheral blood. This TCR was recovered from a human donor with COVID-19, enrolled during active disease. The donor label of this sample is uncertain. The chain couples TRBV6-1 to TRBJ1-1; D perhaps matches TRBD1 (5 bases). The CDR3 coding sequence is TGTGCCAGCAGTGAGCCGGGACTCCCTCGGAGCACTGAAGCTTTCTTT. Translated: CASSEPGLPRSTEAFF.